These T cell receptor beta chains were read from a single sample in a study of cytomegalovirus exposure and HLA in healthy donors. Libraries were prepared by immunoSEQ multiplex PCR; TCRdb keeps only in-frame clonotypes and omits some of them. The table records 150,000 to 200,000 clones, 65% to 85% of them present only once. The specimen was PBMCs. All receptors come from a woman aged 40-49 years in good health and CMV-seropositive. CDR3s include the opening cysteine and the closing phenylalanine or tryptophan. Fields, in order: V gene, D gene, clone size, J gene, CDR3 length, CDR3 DNA, CDR3 protein. A D gene is named only where the DNA matches it firmly. Clone size is shown for a subset of rows, as once, few, many or a class of expanded clone.

TRBV11-2	TRBD1	.	TRBJ2-7	15	TGTGCCAGCAGCTCCACCGGGACAGGGGGCTACGAGCAGTACTTC	CASSSTGTGGYEQYF
TRBV5-1	.	.	TRBJ1-2	14	TGCGCCAGCGGAGACAGTTCCCCCCGATATGGCTACACCTTC	CASGDSSPRYGYTF
TRBV5-1	.	.	TRBJ2-1	13	TGCGCCAGCAGCTTGGTTACTCTCAATGAGCAGTTCTTC	CASSLVTLNEQFF
TRBV4-1	.	once	TRBJ2-1	18	TGCGCCAGCAGCCAAGATAAAACTTCCCCGCAACCCCGGGAAAAACAGTTCTTC	CASSQDKTSPQPREKQFF
TRBV7-3	.	few	TRBJ2-5	11	TGTGCCAGCAGTCAGGGTGGGACCCAGTACTTC	CASSQGGTQYF
TRBV19	TRBD1	.	TRBJ1-5	15	TGTGCCAGTAGTATCGACAGGGGTACGAATCAGCCCCAGCATTTT	CASSIDRGTNQPQHF
TRBV27	.	.	TRBJ2-1	12	TGTGCCAGCAGTTTGAGGGTCGGTGAGCAGTTCTTC	CASSLRVGEQFF
TRBV5-1	.	.	TRBJ2-1	16	TGCGCCAGCAGCTTAGACAGTGGCAGGGGAGTGAATGAGCAGTTCTTC	CASSLDSGRGVNEQFF
TRBV30	.	.	TRBJ1-3	14	TGTGCCTGGAGTGTAAGCTTCTCTGGAAACACCATATATTTT	CAWSVSFSGNTIYF
TRBV28	TRBD1	few	TRBJ1-4	15	TGTGCCAGCAGGGCACCAGGGGGTTTAAATGAAAAACTGTTTTTT	CASRAPGGLNEKLFF
TRBV5-4	TRBD2	once	TRBJ2-5	15	TGTGCCAGCAGCTTAGCGGGGAGAAACCAAGAGACTCAGTACTTC	CASSLAGRNQETQYF
TRBV2	TRBD1	.	TRBJ1-1	16	TGTGCCAGCAACGATCCCGGGACAGGTGAGGAGGCTGAAGCTTTCTTT	CASNDPGTGEEAEAFF
TRBV27	TRBD1	.	TRBJ1-2	14	TGTGCCAGCAGTTTATCGGGCAGGGGGCAAGGCTACACCTTC	CASSLSGRGQGYTF
TRBV2	TRBD2	.	TRBJ2-5	17	TGTGCCAGCAGCCCCCCTTTCGCTAGCGGGGGGGACGAGACCCAGTACTTC	CASSPPFASGGDETQYF
TRBV7-8	TRBD1	few	TRBJ2-1	14	TGTGCCAGCAGCTCAACCAGGGGGCGGGATGAGCAGTTCTTC	CASSSTRGRDEQFF
TRBV4-1	TRBD1	.	TRBJ1-4	17	TGCGCCAGCAGCCAATTCGGGACAGGGGCAACTAATGAAAAACTGTTTTTT	CASSQFGTGATNEKLFF
TRBV7-2	TRBD2	.	TRBJ2-1	17	TGTGCCAGCAGCTTAGCCAGGCTAGCGGGGGGTGTCAATGAGCAGTTCTTC	CASSLARLAGGVNEQFF
TRBV5-5	.	.	TRBJ2-1	15	TGTGCCAGCAGCTTGTGGCAGGGTTCCTACAATGAGCAGTTCTTC	CASSLWQGSYNEQFF
TRBV5-4	.	.	TRBJ1-2	12	TGTGCCAGCAGCTTGGAGGACAGCGGCTACACCTTC	CASSLEDSGYTF
TRBV29-1	.	.	TRBJ1-2	15	TGCAGCGTTGACGGACAGTCCAGCAGTTACTATGGCTACACCTTC	CSVDGQSSSYYGYTF
TRBV9	TRBD2	.	TRBJ2-2	16	TGTGCCAGCAGCGCGACTAGCGGGGTAAACACCGGGGAGCTGTTTTTT	CASSATSGVNTGELFF
TRBV6-1	TRBD1	.	TRBJ2-7	15	TGTGCCAGCAGTGAATTGGGGACAGGGGTTTCCGAGCAGTACTTC	CASSELGTGVSEQYF
TRBV30	.	.	TRBJ2-1	16	TGTGCCTGGGCTCGGGATAATTTTGGCTCCTACAATGAGCAGTTCTTC	CAWARDNFGSYNEQFF
TRBV7-8	.	few	TRBJ1-2	15	TGTGCCAGCAGCTTAAGGGGCTTGGCCGTGCGGGGCTACACCTTC	CASSLRGLAVRGYTF
TRBV19	TRBD1	.	TRBJ1-3	14	TGTGCCAGTAGCGGGGACAGGAGCGTGGACACCATATATTTT	CASSGDRSVDTIYF
TRBV4-1	TRBD2	many	TRBJ2-3	13	TGCGCCAGCAAGTCAGCGGGGGCGCATACGCAGTATTTT	CASKSAGAHTQYF
TRBV6-5	.	.	TRBJ2-3	14	TGTGCCAGCAGCCAAAGACTTGACACAGATACGCAGTATTTT	CASSQRLDTDTQYF
TRBV5-1	TRBD2	once	TRBJ2-7	16	TGCGCCAGCAGCTTGATGGAAACTAGCGTGACCTACGAGCAGTACTTC	CASSLMETSVTYEQYF
TRBV10-3	.	few	TRBJ1-1	14	TGTGCCACCGCTCCGACGGGGGAGAACACTGAAGCTTTCTTT	CATAPTGENTEAFF
TRBV30	.	.	TRBJ2-2	14	TGTGCCTGGAACTGGAGGCGGGGAACCGGGGAGCTGTTTTTT	CAWNWRRGTGELFF
TRBV19	.	.	TRBJ1-1	14	TGTGCCAGTAGTGTACCGGCCAGGGCGACTGAAGCTTTCTTT	CASSVPARATEAFF
TRBV6-4	TRBD2	.	TRBJ2-1	15	TGTGCCAGCAGTGACCAGGGACTAGAAGACAATGAGCAGTTCTTC	CASSDQGLEDNEQFF
TRBV6-1	TRBD1	few	TRBJ1-2	15	TGTGCCAGCAAGGGACAGGGCAGTGGTAACTATGGCTACACCTTC	CASKGQGSGNYGYTF
TRBV7-2	.	.	TRBJ2-1	14	TGTGCCTTAGGGGGTATCAGCTCCTACAATGAGCAGTTCTTC	CALGGISSYNEQFF
TRBV5-5	TRBD1	once	TRBJ2-7	14	TGTGCCAGCAGCCCCGTGACAGGGGACTACGAGCAGTACTTC	CASSPVTGDYEQYF
TRBV4-3	.	.	TRBJ1-5	13	TGCGCCAGCAGCCAGGTGAGGAATCAGCCCCAGCATTTT	CASSQVRNQPQHF
TRBV5-5	.	.	TRBJ2-7	14	TGTGCCAGCAGCTCCGGCGGGGGCGCCTACGAGCAGTACTTC	CASSSGGGAYEQYF
TRBV7-9	.	.	TRBJ1-1	13	TGTGCCAGCAGCTTGAGGGAGGCCACTGAAGCTTTCTTT	CASSLREATEAFF
TRBV6-6	TRBD2	once	TRBJ2-7	13	TGTGCCAGCAGCCCCTCGGGGGGTTACGAGCAGTACTTC	CASSPSGGYEQYF
TRBV5-6	.	.	TRBJ1-2	11	TGTGCCAGCAGCTTAGAGGAAGGCTACACCTTC	CASSLEEGYTF
TRBV4-1	.	few	TRBJ1-2	17	TGCGCCAGCAGCCAAGTGAGTCTTGGGCAGCTTAACTATGGCTACACCTTC	CASSQVSLGQLNYGYTF
TRBV28	TRBD1	.	TRBJ1-5	14	TGTGCCAGCAGTAGGGGACAGGAAGATCAGCCCCAGCATTTT	CASSRGQEDQPQHF
TRBV30	.	few	TRBJ1-4	14	TGTGCCTGGCAGACAGGCCACCTGAATGAAAAACTGTTTTTT	CAWQTGHLNEKLFF
TRBV29-1	.	.	TRBJ2-1	14	TGCAGCGTAAACAGGGACGCTGCCTACAATGAGCAGTTCTTC	CSVNRDAAYNEQFF
TRBV29-1	.	.	TRBJ2-5	13	TGCAGCGTTGCCGGGACCGGAGGGGAGACCCAGTACTTC	CSVAGTGGETQYF
TRBV10-3	.	.	TRBJ1-1	14	TGTGCCATCAGTGAATTGGGGGGAAACACTGAAGCTTTCTTT	CAISELGGNTEAFF
TRBV5-5	TRBD1	.	TRBJ1-4	16	TGTGCCAGCAGCTTGGCCGGGGACAGGGTTGGCGAAAAACTGTTTTTT	CASSLAGDRVGEKLFF
TRBV30	TRBD1	.	TRBJ1-6	15	TGTGCCTGGAGTCACCGAGGGGGCGCGGTATCACCCCTCCACTTT	CAWSHRGGAVSPLHF
TRBV14	.	few	TRBJ1-1	14	TGTGCCAGCAGCCAATTTATATTGAACACTGAAGCTTTCTTT	CASSQFILNTEAFF
TRBV5-1	.	once	TRBJ1-6	15	TGCGCCAGCAGCTTGGCAGGGGAACGGAATTCACCCCTCCACTTT	CASSLAGERNSPLHF
TRBV19	TRBD2	.	TRBJ2-1	15	TGTGCCAGTACGGTAGGGACTAGCGCCACCAATGAGCAGTTCTTC	CASTVGTSATNEQFF